This TCR beta chain was sequenced during a study of blood T cell repertoires in COVID-19. In the study overall: The United States, Italy and Spain supplied acute and convalescent COVID-19 samples. PBMCs, B-cell-depleted T cells, or T cells were the source of the cDNA or gDNA that made up the material.

Using immunoSEQ multiplex PCR, the repertoire was profiled, and TCRdb retains in-frame clones only, with some absent. The sample yields about 270,000 clones, roughly 93% seen once. Recruits, aged about 18 to 89 years, lived in 20 to 30 US areas. Assignments of participants to cohorts depended upon their own reported clinical history. This CDR3 contains 13 residues. Unmatched junction bases numbered 6, after V lost 3 bases and J lost 10 bases. CDR1 is SNHLY and CDR2 is FYNNEI in the germline V gene. The TCR sequence derives from a woman between 40 and 50 years old with acute COVID-19. The J gene is TRBJ1-1, the V gene TRBV2, with TRBD1 identical over 9 bases. Sequenced material: PBMCs or T cells enriched from blood (not recorded which). The CDR3 region has the DNA TGTGCCAGCAGTGATTGGACAGGGGACGTAGCTTTCTTT. Its translation is CASSDWTGDVAFF. Full variable domain (remainder filled in from reference TRBV2 and TRBJ1-1): EPEVTQTPSHQVTQMGQEVILRCVPISNHLYFYWYRQILGQKVEFLVSFYNNEISEKSEIFDDQFSVERPDGSNFTLKIRSTKLEDSAMYFCASSDWTGDVAFFGQGTRLTVV.